The source of this T cell receptor (beta chain) is a study of blood T cell repertoires in COVID-19. Study details: The analysed material was cDNA or gDNA that came from T cells, B-cell-depleted T cells, or PBMCs.

The ends lost 4 bases at V and 0 bases at J; junction bases unmatched: 6. Germline assignment: CDR1 SGHNT and CDR2 YYREEE (reference sequence). The CDR3 spans 17 residues. Some clones are missing from TCRdb's copy, which holds only in-frame ones; the method was immunoSEQ multiplex PCR. The data contain under 500,000 clones, approximately 90% of them singletons. Everyone who took part was 18 to 89 years old, and they came from 24 US areas. In assigning cohorts, the study relied on participant-reported clinical history. The TCR sequence derives from a woman aged 18-29 years with acute COVID-19. V and J are TRBV5-4 and TRBJ2-4; 11 bases are shared with TRBD1. The sequenced material came from PBMCs or T cells enriched from blood (not recorded which). The CDR3 DNA reads as TGTGCCAGCAGCGGACAGGGGGCTACCGTAGCCAAAAACATTCAGTACTTC. Translated, it gives CASSGQGATVAKNIQYF. The full variable domain, its missing parts supplied by reference TRBV5-4 and TRBJ2-4, is ETGVTQSPTHLIKTRGQQVTLRCSSQSGHNTVSWYQQALGQGPQFIFQYYREEENGRGNFPPRFSGLQFPNYSSELNVNALELDDSALYLCASSGQGATVAKNIQYFGAGTRLSVL.